The entry below gives a single T cell receptor (beta chain) sequence along with its context. The entry originates in a study of OX40 agonist ivuxolimab in advanced cancers. This table comes from immunoSEQ multiplex PCR, and its TCRdb copy is limited to in-frame clones, with some not included. The profile shows tens of thousands of clones, 86% of them singletons. This CDR3 is 15 amino acids long. Germline trimming cut 5 bases from V and 2 bases from J; bases unmatched to any gene: 7. The germline V gene encodes CDR1 SEHNR and CDR2 FQNEAQ (reference sequence). This TCR was recovered from an adult with an advanced solid tumor such as melanoma, head and neck, liver or kidney cancer. The source material was CD4+ or CD8+ T cells sorted from blood, sampled in a trial of the OX40 agonist ivuxolimab. The chain employs TRBV7-9 and TRBJ2-5; TRBD1 agrees at 8 bases. The CDR3 region has the DNA TGTGCCAGCAGCACCGCCGGGACAGGTCAAGAGACCCAGTACTTC. This sequence encodes CASSTAGTGQETQYF.